This T cell receptor beta chain was profiled in a study of T cell responses to AZD1222 COVID-19 vaccine. The method was immunoSEQ multiplex PCR; TCRdb's version includes in-frame clones alone and lacks a portion of them. The sample comprises about 100,000 clones, 80% to 90% of which are singletons, and about 6% rests with the top ten. The V gene lost 2 bases and the J gene lost 13 bases, with 20 bases spanning the gap. Germline assignment: CDR1 MNHEY and CDR2 SVGAGI. The length of the CDR3 is 14 residues. This receptor was obtained from an adult in good health. Sequencing was performed on peripheral blood, taken on day 0 of AZD1222 vaccination. The chain employs TRBV6-5 and TRBJ1-1; D is perhaps TRBD1 (5 bases). CDR3 bases: TGTGCCAGCAGTTACGACGGGACCAAGGAGGCTCGTTTCTTT. Amino acid sequence: CASSYDGTKEARFF.